This T cell receptor beta chain is from a study of blood T cell repertoires in COVID-19. Overall study context: The United States, Italy and Spain supplied acute and convalescent COVID-19 samples.

TCRdb keeps only in-frame clones here, not all; method: immunoSEQ multiplex PCR. The profile shows 150,000 to 200,000 clones, approximately 85% of them singletons. CDR3 length: 14 residues. Germline-derived CDR1 and CDR2 are LNHNV and YYDKDF (reference sequence). Trimming left V 1 base short and J 6 bases short, with 9 bases between. This TCR was recovered from a human donor with active or convalescent COVID-19. The donor label of this sample is uncertain. The V call is TRBV15, the J call TRBJ1-4, with D perhaps TRBD1 (5 bases). The sequencing input was peripheral blood. The CDR3 protein is CATSRAGRDEKLFF. The DNA of the CDR3 is TGTGCCACCAGCAGAGCGGGCAGGGATGAAAAACTGTTTTTT.